This T cell receptor beta chain derives from a study of identical twins. Study-level points and caveats: The analysis was cross-sectional rather than longitudinal within donors. Analyses of zero insertions could be partly confounded by invariant MAIT and iNKT cells.

Addition of a universal primer site occurred through template switching, and cDNA carried unique molecular identifiers. One entry per CDR3 protein results from TCRdb running MiXCR on the 5' RACE reads. Of fewer than 650,000 distinct CDR3 sequences listed, around 7.5% are singletons. Trimming removed 4 bases at V and 7 bases at J, with 20 bases between. Germline CDR1 is SEHNR and CDR2 is FQNEAQ (reference sequence). This CDR3 spans 17 amino acids. This clonotype was detected many times. As yet, its antigen is unknown. The same data also contributed to another study, on yellow fever vaccine responses in identical twins.

The clonotype originates from a woman younger than 35 in good health. What was sequenced was PBMCs. This chain links TRBV7-9 with TRBJ1-6; possibly TRBD1 for D (5 bases). The CDR3 reads CASSSTMDTLRNSPLHF. The CDR3 DNA follows: TGTGCCAGCAGCTCTACCATGGACACGCTAAGGAATTCACCCCTCCACTTT.